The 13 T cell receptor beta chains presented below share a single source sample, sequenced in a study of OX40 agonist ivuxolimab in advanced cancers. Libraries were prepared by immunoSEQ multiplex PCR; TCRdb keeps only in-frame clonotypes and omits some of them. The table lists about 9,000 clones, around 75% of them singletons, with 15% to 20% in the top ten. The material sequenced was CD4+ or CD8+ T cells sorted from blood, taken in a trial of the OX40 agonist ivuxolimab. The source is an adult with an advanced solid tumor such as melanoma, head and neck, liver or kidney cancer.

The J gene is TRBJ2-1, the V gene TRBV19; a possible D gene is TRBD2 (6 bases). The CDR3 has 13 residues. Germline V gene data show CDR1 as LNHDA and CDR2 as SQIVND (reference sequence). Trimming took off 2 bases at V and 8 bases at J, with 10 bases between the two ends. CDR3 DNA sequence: TGTGCCAGTAGTATACCGGGGGATCATGAGCAGTTCTTC. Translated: CASSIPGDHEQFF.

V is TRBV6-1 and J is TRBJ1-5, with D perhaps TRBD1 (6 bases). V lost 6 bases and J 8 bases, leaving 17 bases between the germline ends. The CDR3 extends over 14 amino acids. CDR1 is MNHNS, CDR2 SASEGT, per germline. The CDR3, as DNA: TGTGCCAGCAGCCCATTCGGGGGCGCGGAGCCCCAGCATTTT. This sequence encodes CASSPFGGAEPQHF.

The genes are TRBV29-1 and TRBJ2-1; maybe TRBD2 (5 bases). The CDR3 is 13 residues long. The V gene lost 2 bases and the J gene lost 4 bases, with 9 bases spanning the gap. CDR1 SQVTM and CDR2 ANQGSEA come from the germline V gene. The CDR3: CSVERAGYNEQFF. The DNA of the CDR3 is TGCAGCGTTGAAAGGGCGGGTTACAATGAGCAGTTCTTC.

The CDR3 spells CASSFTGLDGYTF. The CDR3 region has the DNA TGTGCCAGCAGCTTTACAGGGCTGGATGGCTACACCTTC. The chain is built from TRBV7-9 and TRBJ1-2; possible D gene TRBD1, 6 bases. Germline V lookup: CDR1 SEHNR, CDR2 FQNEAQ (reference sequence). This CDR3 contains 13 residues. The V and J ends lost 3 bases and 6 bases respectively, with 11 bases between them.

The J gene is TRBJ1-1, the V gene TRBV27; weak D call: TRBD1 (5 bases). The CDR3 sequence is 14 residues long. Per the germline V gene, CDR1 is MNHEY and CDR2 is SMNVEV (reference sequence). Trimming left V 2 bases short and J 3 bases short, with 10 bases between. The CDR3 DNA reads TGTGCCAGCAGTTTACTGGGGGGAGACACTGAAGCTTTCTTT. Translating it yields CASSLLGGDTEAFF.

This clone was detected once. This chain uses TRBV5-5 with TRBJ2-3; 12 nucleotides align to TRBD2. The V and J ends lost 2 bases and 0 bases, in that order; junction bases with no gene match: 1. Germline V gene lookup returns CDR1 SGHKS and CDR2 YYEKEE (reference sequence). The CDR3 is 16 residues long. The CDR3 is CASSFLAGGSTDTQYF. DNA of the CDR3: TGTGCCAGCAGCTTCCTAGCGGGGGGGAGCACAGATACGCAGTATTTT.

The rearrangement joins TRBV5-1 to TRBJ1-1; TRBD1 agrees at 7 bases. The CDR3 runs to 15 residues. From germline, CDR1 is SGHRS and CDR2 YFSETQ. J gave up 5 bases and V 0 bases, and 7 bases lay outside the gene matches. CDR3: CASSLATGTFTEAFF. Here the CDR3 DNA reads TGCGCCAGCAGCTTGGCGACAGGGACGTTTACTGAAGCTTTCTTT. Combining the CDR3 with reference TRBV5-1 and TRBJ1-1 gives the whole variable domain KAGVTQTPRYLIKTRGQQVTLSCSPISGHRSVSWYQQTPGQGLQFLFEYFSETQRNKGNFPGRFSGRQFSNSRSEMNVSTLELGDSALYLCASSLATGTFTEAFFGQGTRLTVV.

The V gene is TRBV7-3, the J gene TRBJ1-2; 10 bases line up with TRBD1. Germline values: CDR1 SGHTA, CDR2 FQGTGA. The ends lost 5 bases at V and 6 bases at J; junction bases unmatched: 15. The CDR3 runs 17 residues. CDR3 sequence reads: CASSPGTGEPSEDGYTF. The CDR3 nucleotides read TGTGCCAGCAGCCCAGGGACAGGGGAGCCTTCTGAGGATGGCTACACCTTC. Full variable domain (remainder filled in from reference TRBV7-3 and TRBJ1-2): GAGVSQTPSNKVTEKGKYVELRCDPISGHTALYWYRQSLGQGPEFLIYFQGTGAADDSGLPNDRFFAVRPEGSVSTLKIQRTERGDSAVYLCASSPGTGEPSEDGYTFGSGTRLTVV.

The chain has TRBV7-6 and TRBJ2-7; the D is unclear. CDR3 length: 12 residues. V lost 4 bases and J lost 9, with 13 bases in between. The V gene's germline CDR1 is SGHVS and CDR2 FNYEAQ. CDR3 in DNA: TGTGCCAGCAGCTCCGACATCCTGGCGCAGTACTTC. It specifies CASSSDILAQYF.

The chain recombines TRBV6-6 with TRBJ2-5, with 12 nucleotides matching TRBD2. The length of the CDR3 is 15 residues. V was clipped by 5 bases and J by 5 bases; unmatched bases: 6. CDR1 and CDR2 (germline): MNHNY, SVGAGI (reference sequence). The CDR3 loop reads CASSTTSGGFETQYF. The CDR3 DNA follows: TGTGCCAGCAGTACCACTAGCGGGGGGTTTGAGACCCAGTACTTC.

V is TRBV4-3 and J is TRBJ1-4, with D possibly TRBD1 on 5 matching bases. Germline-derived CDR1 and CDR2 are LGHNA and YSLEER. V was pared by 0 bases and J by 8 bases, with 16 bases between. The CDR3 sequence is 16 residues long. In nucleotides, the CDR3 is TGCGCCAGCAGCCAAGATGGGGTATGGGGGACGGAAAAACTGTTTTTT. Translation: CASSQDGVWGTEKLFF.

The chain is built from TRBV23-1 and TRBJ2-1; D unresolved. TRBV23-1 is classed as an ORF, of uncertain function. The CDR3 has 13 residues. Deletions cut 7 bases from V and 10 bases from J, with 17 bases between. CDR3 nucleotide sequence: TGCGCCAGCACCGACTCCGGCATAACGGAGCAGTTCTTC. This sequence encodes CASTDSGITEQFF.

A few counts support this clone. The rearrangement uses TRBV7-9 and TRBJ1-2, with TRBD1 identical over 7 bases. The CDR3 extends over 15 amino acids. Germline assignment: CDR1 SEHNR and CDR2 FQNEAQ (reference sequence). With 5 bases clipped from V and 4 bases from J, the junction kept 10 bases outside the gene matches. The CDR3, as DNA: TGTGCCAGCAGCCCCGGGGACAGCACTACCTATGGCTACACCTTC. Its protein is CASSPGDSTTYGYTF.